Below are 23 T cell receptor beta chains sequenced from a single sample in a study of shared clonotypes between healthy human individuals. Clones were sequenced by immunoSEQ multiplex PCR, and TCRdb holds only the in-frame ones, with some missing. The sample lists 2.5 million or so clones, more than 90% occurring once. The sequencing input was naive CD4+ T cells sorted from blood. Subset in this sample: CD45RA+ positively selected. The receptors come from a man between 18 and 29 years old in good health.

V gene TRBV25-1 combines with J gene TRBJ2-5; 7 bases agree with TRBD2. The J segment lost 5 bases and the V segment lost 6 bases, leaving 9 bases of the junction unmatched. The CDR3 is 14 residues long. From germline, CDR1 is MGHDK and CDR2 SYGVNS. This chain's CDR3 is CASSNSGGWETQYF. The CDR3 nucleotides read TGTGCCAGCAGCAACTCCGGGGGGTGGGAGACCCAGTACTTC.

This chain uses TRBV12-2 with TRBJ2-5; the table's TRBD1 call for D was not verified on the DNA. TRBV12-2 has pseudogene status. The length of the CDR3 is 16 residues. CDR3 in amino acids: CASRLAIQEQQETQYF. The CDR3 nucleotides read TGTGCAAGTCGCTTAGCGATACAGGAGCAACAAGAGACCCAGTACTTC.

V is TRBV5-1 and J is TRBJ1-1; maybe TRBD1 (5 bases). The CDR3 covers 13 residues. The germline gives CDR1 SGHRS, CDR2 YFSETQ. V lost 5 bases to trimming and J lost 3 bases, with 11 bases between them. The CDR3 coding sequence is TGCGCCAGCAGATTTGGGGGGTACACTGAAGCTTTCTTT. Residues: CASRFGGYTEAFF.

The V call is TRBV2, the J call TRBJ2-5, with a tentative D call TRBD1 (5 bases). V gave up 5 bases and J gave up 4 bases, with 17 bases separating them. Germline V gene lookup returns CDR1 SNHLY and CDR2 FYNNEI. The CDR3 totals 15 residues. CDR3 coding DNA: TGTGCCAGCAGTTTAACGGTTCAGGGTGGAGAGACCCAGTACTTC. Protein product: CASSLTVQGGETQYF. Looking up the rest from reference TRBV2 and TRBJ2-5 gives the full variable domain: EPEVTQTPSHQVTQMGQEVILRCVPISNHLYFYWYRQILGQKVEFLVSFYNNEISEKSEIFDDQFSVERPDGSNFTLKIRSTKLEDSAMYFCASSLTVQGGETQYFGPGTRLLVL.

As to this clone: No DNA is shown, since the ends of the CDR3 on it are uncertain; the CDR3 is the one TCRdb lists. The V call is TRBV12-1, the J call TRBJ1-6; the table's D gene call, TRBD1, was not cross checked with the DNA. TRBV12-1 is listed as a pseudogene. The length of the CDR3 is 15 amino acids, counting both ends. The CDR3 here is CASSFGSGHNSPLHF.

The chain combines TRBV10-3 with TRBJ2-3; D gene unclear. The CDR3 extends over 14 amino acids. CDR1 ENHRY and CDR2 SYGVKD come from the germline V gene. V lost 3 bases and J 4 bases, leaving 11 bases between the germline ends. The CDR3 here is CAISEGSRSDTQYF. CDR3 coding DNA: TGTGCCATCAGTGAAGGTAGTCGGTCAGATACGCAGTATTTT.

The genes are TRBV5-1 and TRBJ2-3; 12 bases fit TRBD2. The V gene end was trimmed by 4 bases and the J gene end by 3 bases; junction bases not matched to a gene: 6. The CDR3 covers 16 residues. Germline CDR1 and CDR2: SGHRS and YFSETQ. The CDR3 region is CASSPPLAGGTDTQYF. The CDR3 DNA follows: TGCGCCAGCAGCCCACCTCTAGCGGGAGGGACAGATACGCAGTATTTT.

This clone was found once. The rearrangement links TRBV7-2 to TRBJ1-2; D unresolved. This CDR3 comprises 14 residues. CDR1 is SGHTA, CDR2 FQGNSA, per germline. V lost 5 bases and J lost 5, with 15 bases in between. The DNA for the CDR3 is TGTGCCAGCAGCCCCACGGTCGGTTCATATGGCTACACCTTC. This gives the protein CASSPTVGSYGYTF.

The V call is TRBV7-9, the J call TRBJ2-2; D is unclear. Germline CDR1 is SEHNR and CDR2 is FQNEAQ (reference sequence). This CDR3 region has 14 residues. V was clipped by 7 bases and J by 2 bases, with 11 bases between them. The DNA of the CDR3 is TGTGCCAGCAACTCCAATACTAACACCGGGGAGCTGTTTTTT. Translation: CASNSNTNTGELFF. Variable domain in full (rest from reference TRBV7-9 and TRBJ2-2): DTGVSQNPRHKITKRGQNVTFRCDPISEHNRLYWYRQTLGQGPEFLTYFQNEAQLEKSRLLSDRFSAERPKGSFSTLEIQRTEQGDSAMYLCASNSNTNTGELFFGEGSRLTVL.

With regard to this clone: Other nucleotide sequences in the sample specify the same CDR3. J is TRBJ1-1 and V is TRBV7-2; a weak D match, TRBD1 (5 bases). V gave up 4 bases and J gave up 0 bases, with 9 bases separating them. Looked up from germline, CDR1 is SGHTA and CDR2 is FQGNSA. The CDR3 consists of 14 residues. The CDR3 nucleotides read TGTGCCAGCAGCTCCGGGACGGTGAACACTGAAGCTTTCTTT. It encodes CASSSGTVNTEAFF.

The gene calls are TRBV5-6 and TRBJ1-2; 9 nucleotides match TRBD1. The CDR3 is 13 amino acids. Germline V gives CDR1 SGHDT, CDR2 YYEEEE. The trim removed 3 bases at V and 5 bases at J, leaving 2 bases unmatched. CDR3 region: CASSSDRGYGYTF. The CDR3 region has the DNA TGTGCCAGCAGCTCGGACAGGGGATATGGCTACACCTTC. The full variable domain, rest sourced from reference TRBV5-6 and TRBJ1-2, is DAGVTQSPTHLIKTRGQQVTLRCSPKSGHDTVSWYQQALGQGPQFIFQYYEEEERQRGNFPDRFSGHQFPNYSSELNVNALLLGDSALYLCASSSDRGYGYTFGSGTRLTVV.

The rearrangement uses TRBV5-1 and TRBJ1-2, with 9 bases matching TRBD1. CDR1 is SGHRS, CDR2 YFSETQ, per germline. V was pared by 4 bases and J by 5 bases, with 6 bases of the junction left unmatched. The CDR3 runs 14 residues. CDR3 residues: CASSTGQGKYGYTF. In DNA, the CDR3 is TGCGCCAGCAGCACGGGACAGGGAAAGTATGGCTACACCTTC.

The CDR3 coding sequence is TGCGCCAGCAGTGATGGTGGGGGGGCGTTCAATGAGCAGTTCTTC. Translated, it gives CASSDGGGAFNEQFF. This rearrangement joins TRBV10-1 to TRBJ2-1; D perhaps matches TRBD2 (7 bases). This CDR3 region has 15 residues. Germline-derived CDR1 and CDR2 are WNHNN and SYGVQD (reference sequence). V gave up 3 bases and J gave up 6 bases, with 15 bases separating them.

This chain links TRBV5-3 with TRBJ2-1, with D possibly being TRBD2 (6 bases). TRBV5-3 is an ORF, with its function uncertain. This CDR3 is 16 amino acids long. Trimming took 0 bases from V and 6 from J, leaving 16 bases between them. CDR3 region: CARSLVGLTSSNEQFF. The CDR3, as DNA: TGTGCCAGAAGCTTGGTGGGACTGACTTCATCCAATGAGCAGTTCTTC.

Concerning this clone: The sample has other DNA sequences that encode this CDR3 too. This chain links TRBV6-5 with TRBJ1-5; 9 nucleotides agree with TRBD1. V lost 5 bases and J lost 5; bases outside the gene matches: 4. The CDR3 totals 14 residues. From germline, CDR1 is MNHEY and CDR2 SVGAGI. As DNA, the CDR3 is TGTGCCAGCAGTAGACAGGGGGGTGATCAGCCCCAGCATTTT. Its translation: CASSRQGGDQPQHF.

The table lists this clone with a count of one. The V and J genes are TRBV11-2 and TRBJ2-5, with 11 nucleotides matching TRBD2. Germline V lookup: CDR1 SGHAT, CDR2 FQNNGV. J gave up 5 bases and V 1 base, and 6 bases lay outside the gene matches. The CDR3 consists of 16 residues. The CDR3 loop reads CASSLGTSGSWETQYF. Written as DNA, the CDR3 is TGTGCCAGCAGCTTAGGAACTAGCGGGAGTTGGGAGACCCAGTACTTC.

J is TRBJ2-1 and V is TRBV5-1; the D call may be TRBD1 or TRBD2 (5 bases each). CDR1 and CDR2 from the germline V gene are SGHRS and YFSETQ. V was clipped by 4 bases and J by 8 bases, with 19 bases between them. CDR3 size: 15 residues. CDR3 in DNA: TGCGCCAGCAGCCGGGGCGAAATGCGGGCGGATGAGCAGTTCTTC. Protein: CASSRGEMRADEQFF.

The chain uses TRBV29-1 and TRBJ2-5; TRBD2 is a possible D gene (5 bases). This CDR3 contains 13 residues. Per germline, CDR1 SQVTM and CDR2 ANQGSEA. Trimming removed 4 bases from V and 11 bases from J, with 20 bases in between. DNA of the CDR3: TGCAGCGTTGGGCCGCGGGCGAGTGGAGAGCAGTACTTC. It yields the protein CSVGPRASGEQYF.

The chain uses TRBV15 and TRBJ2-1; 8 bases are a match to TRBD2. Germline V gene lookup returns CDR1 LNHNV and CDR2 YYDKDF (reference sequence). J was trimmed by 8 bases and V by 1 base; bases with no gene match: 7. The CDR3 covers 15 residues. The CDR3, as DNA: TGTGCCACCAGCAGAGCCGGGACTAGGCCTCATGAGCAGTTCTTC. This sequence encodes CATSRAGTRPHEQFF.

The chain couples TRBV10-2 to TRBJ2-5, with TRBD2 matching 11 bases. CDR1 is WSHSY and CDR2 is SAAADI in the germline V gene. This CDR3 is built from 15 residues. Trimming at V came to 3 bases and at J to 3 bases, leaving 3 bases not matched to a gene. The CDR3 region is CASSELAGVKETQYF. The CDR3 DNA sequence: TGCGCCAGCAGTGAACTAGCGGGAGTCAAAGAGACCCAGTACTTC.

This chain links TRBV10-2 with TRBJ2-5, with 8 bases that match TRBD1. J lost 2 bases, V lost 7 bases, and 6 bases had no gene match. CDR1 and CDR2 (germline): WSHSY, SAAADI. There are 14 residues in the CDR3. CDR3 nucleotides: TGCGCCAGCAACACCGACAGGGGACAAGAGACCCAGTACTTC. Translation: CASNTDRGQETQYF.

This sequence joins TRBV14 and TRBJ2-1, with 9 bases matching TRBD2. This CDR3 is 15 amino acids long. Germline assignment: CDR1 SGHDN and CDR2 FVKESK. The trim removed 3 bases at V and 4 bases at J, leaving 4 bases unmatched. The CDR3 sequence is CASSQLAGPYNEQFF. For the CDR3, the DNA is TGTGCCAGCAGCCAGCTAGCGGGGCCTTACAATGAGCAGTTCTTC.

With respect to this clone: Germline and junction disagree at one end, which may indicate a read error. This same CDR3 is encoded by further DNA sequences in the sample. The V call is TRBV7-7, the J call TRBJ1-1; D gene ambiguous. CDR3 length: 13 residues. Looked up from germline, CDR1 is SSHAT and CDR2 is FNYEAQ (reference sequence). CDR3 in DNA: TGTGCTAGCAGCTTAGGCAGGAACACTGAAGCTTTCTTT. The encoded protein is CASSLGRNTEAFF.